This T cell receptor beta chain was identified in a study of blood T cells in healthy people across ages. Note on this clonotype: Its antigen is currently unknown.

The length of the CDR3 is 13 residues. Germline V gene lookup returns CDR1 SEHNR and CDR2 FQNEAQ (reference sequence). V lost 5 bases and J lost 3; bases outside the gene matches: 2. Isolation per sample recovered at least 7 million PBMCs. Next came a second PCR, run for about 7 to 12 cycles, which used a sample-barcoded 5' primer along with a J-beta primer mix. A template-switch adaptor containing 12 random nucleotides labeled each cDNA molecule. TCRdb reprocessed the 5' RACE reads with MiXCR, giving one entry per CDR3 protein. Of just under 550,000 distinct CDR3 sequences listed, 20% to 30% are singletons. General study points: Long-lived donors exceeded aged donors in naive CD4+ cells and diversity.

The sample was also linked to a second study, of T cells of mothers and their children. As reported in that work: Maternal samples each gave over 8.5 million TCR beta CDR3 reads, and child samples a few million each.

Sequencing input: blood. The origin of this receptor is a boy aged 5-17 years in good health. The chain recombines TRBV7-9 with TRBJ2-5; 8 bases are shared with TRBD1. This chain's CDR3 is CASSADREETQYF. DNA for the CDR3: TGTGCCAGCAGCGCGGACAGGGAAGAGACCCAGTACTTC.